These 18 T cell receptor beta chains were sequenced from one sample in a study of T cells in Graves' hyperthyroidism and ophthalmopathy. Template material for amplifying TCR beta CDR3 regions consisted of RNA transcripts. RT-PCR in the first round (using the HTBI primer set) targeted the TCR CDR3. TCRdb reprocessed the multiplex PCR reads with MiXCR, giving one entry per CDR3 protein. This table has about 690,000 distinct CDR3 sequences, 17% appearing once. The sample was blood. The receptors originated from a middle-aged man with Graves' hyperthyroidism.

For the CDR3, the DNA is TGTGCCACCAGTGATTCCAGGGGGACCGGAAACACCATATATTTT. It is translated as CATSDSRGTGNTIYF. The genes are TRBV24-1 and TRBJ1-3, with 7 nucleotides matching TRBD1. Looked up from germline, CDR1 is KGHDR and CDR2 is SFDVKD. Trimming at V came to 2 bases and at J to 4 bases, leaving 4 bases not matched to a gene. CDR3 length: 15 amino acids.

Remarks on this clonotype: A much more abundant neighbour one base away suggests this may be a read error. The chain is built from TRBV7-2 and TRBJ2-2; unclear D gene. The V gene lost 4 bases and the J gene lost 2 bases, with 14 bases spanning the gap. This CDR3 has 16 residues. The germline gives CDR1 SGHTA, CDR2 FQGNSA. CDR3 loop: CASSSPNPLNTGELFF. CDR3 nucleotide sequence: TGTGCCAGCAGCTCTCCCAACCCTCTTAACACCGGGGAGCTGTTTTTT. Using reference TRBV7-2 and TRBJ2-2 for the parts outside the CDR3, the full variable domain is GAGVSQSPSNKVTEKGKDVELRCDPISGHTALYWYRQSLGQGLEFLIYFQGNSAPDKSGLPSDRFSAERTGGSVSTLTIQRTQQEDSAVYLCASSSPNPLNTGELFFGEGSRLTVL.

The sample holds many counts of this clonotype. The chain is built from TRBV2 and TRBJ1-5; D unresolved. The CDR3 sequence is 15 residues long. The germline V gene has CDR1 SNHLY and CDR2 FYNNEI. V was clipped by 7 bases and J by 2 bases, with 15 bases between them. The CDR3 is CASTNVDGRNQPQHF. CDR3 DNA: TGTGCCAGCACCAACGTGGACGGTCGCAATCAGCCCCAGCATTTT.

A single count supports this clonotype. In DNA, the CDR3 is TGTGCCACCAGCGGACAGGGTCCTGAAGCTTTCTTT. As protein: CATSGQGPEAFF. The rearrangement joins TRBV24-1 to TRBJ1-1; 8 bases align to TRBD1. Trimming cost V 7 bases and J 6 bases; bases outside gene matches: 3. CDR1 and CDR2 (germline): KGHDR, SFDVKD. The CDR3 has 12 amino acids.

The chain employs TRBV20-1 and TRBJ2-5; D gene ambiguous. The CDR3 length is 11 residues. V shed 4 bases and J shed 5 bases, with 8 bases lying between them. CDR1 is DFQATT, CDR2 SNEGSKA, per germline (reference sequence). The CDR3 is CSAIVIETQYF. CDR3 DNA sequence: TGCAGTGCTATAGTAATCGAGACCCAGTACTTC.

The CDR3 DNA sequence: TGCAGCGCTCTGGGACAGGGCTATGGCTACACCTTC. Its protein is CSALGQGYGYTF. The chain couples TRBV29-1 to TRBJ1-2; TRBD1 aligns across 9 bases. Germline V gene sequence: CDR1 SQVTM, CDR2 ANQGSEA. The CDR3 covers 12 residues. V lost 7 bases and J lost 4; bases outside the gene matches: 4.

For this clonotype: Its ends do not fully match the called genes, so a read error is possible. The chain employs TRBV28 and TRBJ1-2; the D gene is possibly TRBD1 (5 bases). The length of the CDR3 is 14 residues. Germline V gives CDR1 MDHEN, CDR2 SYDVKM. The CDR3 DNA reads as TGTGCCAGCAGTTTACCAGGGACGGGAAATGGCCACACCTTC. Translating it yields CASSLPGTGNGHTF.

This clonotype was counted many times. The chain employs TRBV28 and TRBJ2-1, with TRBD2 matching over 11 bases. The CDR3 length is 14 residues. Germline CDR1 is MDHEN and CDR2 is SYDVKM. V lost 6 bases, J lost 9 bases, and 7 bases stayed unmatched. CDR3 bases: TGTGCCAGCAGCTTTACTAGCGGGAGTCTTGAGCAGTTCTTC. It encodes CASSFTSGSLEQFF.

This clonotype was recorded many times. This chain connects TRBV10-3 to TRBJ1-3, with unresolved D. Trimming left V 4 bases short and J 1 base short, with 8 bases between. Germline loops: CDR1 ENHRY, CDR2 SYGVKD. The CDR3 has 14 residues. CDR3 DNA: TGTGCCATCAGTGTGACCGGGTCTGGAAACACCATATATTTT. Translating it yields CAISVTGSGNTIYF.

Details on this clonotype: A much bigger clone sits one base away, suggesting this may be a read error. CDR3 in amino acids: CASSGGTGARTEAFF. Here the CDR3 DNA reads TGCGCCAGCAGCGGAGGGACAGGGGCACGGACTGAAGCTTTCTTT. The chain links TRBV5-1 to TRBJ1-1, with 10 positions matching TRBD1. V shed 4 bases, J shed 5 bases, and the junction held 8 bases outside the gene matches. This CDR3 region has 15 residues. CDR1 SGHRS and CDR2 YFSETQ come from the germline V gene.

The V call is TRBV7-3, the J call TRBJ2-1; 9 bases line up with TRBD2. Germline V gene lookup returns CDR1 SGHTA and CDR2 FQGTGA. Trimming cost V 1 base and J 6 bases; bases outside gene matches: 4. The CDR3 contains 15 residues. This chain's CDR3 is CASSLMGSGSNEQFF. CDR3 DNA: TGTGCCAGCAGCTTAATGGGTAGCGGGAGCAATGAGCAGTTCTTC.

This clonotype was observed many times. The rearrangement joins TRBV4-1 to TRBJ2-7; D is possibly TRBD1 or TRBD2 (5 bases each). Germline values: CDR1 MGHRA, CDR2 YSYEKL. CDR3 length equals 14 residues. Between the trimmed V and J ends, which lost 0 bases and 4 bases, there was a span of 10 bases. DNA of the CDR3: TGCGCCAGCAGCCAAGATCTGAGGGGTTACGAGCAGTACTTC. This codes for CASSQDLRGYEQYF.

A word on this clonotype: A much larger clone is a single base away; this may be a read error. The rearrangement uses TRBV12-3 or TRBV12-4 and TRBJ1-1; no firm D call. This CDR3 comprises 15 residues. The V end lost 4 bases, the J end lost 4 bases, and 16 bases lay between the germline ends. The CDR3 coding sequence is TGTGCCAGCAGTTCCGAAAACCCCAGGAGCACTGAAGCTTTCTTT. It codes for CASSSENPRSTEAFF.

This clonotype was observed at least ten times. CDR3 sequence reads: CASTVGQVNTEAFF. DNA of the CDR3: TGTGCCAGCACAGTGGGACAGGTTAACACTGAAGCTTTCTTT. The rearrangement links TRBV18 to TRBJ1-1; 8 nucleotides align to TRBD1. This CDR3 comprises 14 residues. J gave up 2 bases and V 8 bases, and 7 bases lay outside the gene matches. Germline values: CDR1 KGHSH, CDR2 LQKENI.

This rearrangement joins TRBV5-1 to TRBJ2-5; 8 nucleotides align to TRBD2. This CDR3 comprises 15 residues. CDR1 and CDR2 from the germline V gene are SGHRS and YFSETQ. V was clipped by 0 bases and J by 5 bases; unmatched bases: 6. CDR3 amino acids: CASSLELAVDETQYF. The CDR3 DNA reads as TGCGCCAGCAGCTTGGAACTAGCGGTCGACGAGACCCAGTACTTC. Drawing the rest from reference TRBV5-1 and TRBJ2-5, the complete variable domain is KAGVTQTPRYLIKTRGQQVTLSCSPISGHRSVSWYQQTPGQGLQFLFEYFSETQRNKGNFPGRFSGRQFSNSRSEMNVSTLELGDSALYLCASSLELAVDETQYFGPGTRLLVL.

In its sample, this clonotype was seen many times. The chain couples TRBV27 to TRBJ2-7; possible D gene TRBD1, 6 bases. The CDR3 has 15 residues. Germline loops: CDR1 MNHEY, CDR2 SMNVEV (reference sequence). The V and J ends lost 4 bases and 7 bases respectively, with 20 bases between them. The CDR3 protein is CASSSTGTPRKEQYF. The CDR3 DNA is TGTGCCAGCAGTTCAACCGGGACACCTAGAAAGGAGCAGTACTTC.

This clonotype has at least ten counts. The chain carries TRBV2 and TRBJ2-3; TRBD1 aligns across 7 bases. The CDR3 is 13 amino acids. Germline CDR1 SNHLY, CDR2 FYNNEI. V shed 8 bases, J shed 2 bases, and the junction held 4 bases outside the gene matches. CDR3 in amino acids: CASPGQYTDTQYF. CDR3 DNA: TGTGCCAGCCCGGGACAGTACACAGATACGCAGTATTTT.

The J gene is TRBJ2-7, the V gene TRBV3-1; D gene ambiguous. The germline V gene encodes CDR1 LGHDT and CDR2 YNNKEL (reference sequence). The CDR3 is 14 amino acids. Deletions cut 2 bases from V and 5 bases from J, with 13 bases between. The CDR3 sequence: CASSQLGPTNEQYF. The CDR3 nucleotides read TGTGCCAGCAGCCAACTAGGACCCACTAACGAGCAGTACTTC.